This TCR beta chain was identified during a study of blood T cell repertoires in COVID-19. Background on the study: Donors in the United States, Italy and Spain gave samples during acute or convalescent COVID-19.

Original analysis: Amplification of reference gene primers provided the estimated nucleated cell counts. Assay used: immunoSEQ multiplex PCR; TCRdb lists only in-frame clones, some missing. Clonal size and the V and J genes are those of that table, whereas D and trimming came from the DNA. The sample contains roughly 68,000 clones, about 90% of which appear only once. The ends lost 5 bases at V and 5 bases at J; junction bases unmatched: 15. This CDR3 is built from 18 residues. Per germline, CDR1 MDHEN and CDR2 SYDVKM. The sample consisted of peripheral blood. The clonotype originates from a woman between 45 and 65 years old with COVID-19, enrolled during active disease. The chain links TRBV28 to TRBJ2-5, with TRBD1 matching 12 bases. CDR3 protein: CASSDPGTGGPFRETQYF. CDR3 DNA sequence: TGTGCCAGCAGTGACCCCGGGACAGGGGGCCCATTTCGGGAGACCCAGTACTTC.